This T cell receptor beta chain was documented in a study of long-term antiretroviral therapy in people with HIV. Germline V gene data show CDR1 as SGHTA and CDR2 as FQGNSA. The V end was cut by 8 bases, the J end by 0 bases, with 10 bases between. CDR3 length: 14 residues. Assay version v3.0 of immunoSEQ was used, and it was run at survey level. Sequencing aimed to cover about 40,000-55,000 T-cell genomes per sample. Assay: immunoSEQ multiplex PCR; the TCRdb copy retains only in-frame clones and omits some. The sample holds 16,000 or so clones, roughly 80% seen once. The TCR comes from a man aged 25-40 years with HIV. The specimen comprised unsorted PBMCs, sampled less than 2.2 years before starting antiretroviral therapy. The chain uses TRBV7-2 and TRBJ2-2, with D perhaps matching TRBD1 (6 bases). The CDR3 nucleotides read TGTGCCAGCCGTAGGACAGCGAACACCGGGGAGCTGTTTTTT. The encoded protein is CASRRTANTGELFF.